The 16 T cell receptor beta chains listed next were all sequenced from one sample in a study of patients and donors after allogeneic stem cell transplantation (dated by TCRdb to about 2020). Library preparation employed RT-PCR. The sequencing machine was a NextSeq 550. In-frame beta chains were kept once TCRdb had trimmed the public reads at Q25 with fastp and called clones with MiXCR. Every CDR3 protein is listed once, alongside the most common genes and DNA of its rows. The table for this sample lists 3,500 to 4,500 distinct CDR3 sequences; 15% to 20% of them were counted only once. Approximately 80% of the sample is taken by the ten largest. What was sequenced was blood, either unsorted or a sorted T cell fraction (not recorded which). The origin of the receptors is a human donor who was either an allogeneic HSCT recipient or a stem cell or donor lymphocyte infusion donor (not recorded which). It is not recorded whose cells these are; they may come from a transplant donor.

V usage is TRBV7-6 and J usage is TRBJ2-3; possibly TRBD2 for D (7 bases). The CDR3 covers 16 residues. From germline, CDR1 is SGHVS and CDR2 FNYEAQ. Trimming shortened V by 5 bases and J by 2 bases, and 17 bases separated the two germline ends. This CDR3 reads CASSRAGARVTDTQYF. The CDR3 nucleotides read TGTGCCAGCAGCCGGGCGGGGGCGCGGGTCACAGATACGCAGTATTTT. Full variable domain (outside the CDR3, taken from reference TRBV7-6 and TRBJ2-3): GAGVSQSPRYKVTKRGQDVALRCDPISGHVSLYWYRQALGQGPEFLTYFNYEAQQDKSGLPNDRFSAERPEGSISTLTIQRTEQRDSAMYRCASSRAGARVTDTQYFGPGTRLTVL.

There are many counts of this clonotype. V is TRBV7-2 and J is TRBJ2-2; TRBD2 agrees at 8 bases. Germline V gives CDR1 SGHTA, CDR2 FQGNSA. With 2 bases clipped from V and 1 base from J, the junction kept 9 bases outside the gene matches. The CDR3 runs to 18 residues. CDR3 loop: CASSLYDRLAGNTGELFF. The CDR3 nucleotides are TGTGCCAGCAGCTTATACGATCGGCTAGCGGGGAACACCGGGGAGCTGTTTTTT.

This clonotype qualifies as medium-sized. The chain joins TRBV6-5 to TRBJ2-7; 8 bases map to TRBD2. Trimming cost V 2 bases and J 6 bases; bases outside gene matches: 12. The CDR3 has 16 amino acids. Germline CDR1 reads MNHEY; CDR2 reads SVGAGI. The chain's CDR3 is CASSYTVTSELGEQYF. The DNA for the CDR3 is TGTGCCAGCAGTTACACGGTGACTAGCGAGTTAGGCGAGCAGTACTTC.

In this sample, this clonotype turned up a few times. The rearrangement joins TRBV5-1 to TRBJ1-2; no reliable D call. V was cut by 0 bases and J by 7 bases, with 13 bases left in between. The CDR3 is made up of 14 amino acids. The germline gives CDR1 SGHRS, CDR2 YFSETQ. CDR3 in amino acids: CASSLVASAPGYTF. The CDR3 region has the DNA TGCGCCAGCAGCTTGGTGGCATCAGCTCCTGGCTACACCTTC. Together with reference TRBV5-1 and TRBJ1-2, the CDR3 gives the full variable domain: KAGVTQTPRYLIKTRGQQVTLSCSPISGHRSVSWYQQTPGQGLQFLFEYFSETQRNKGNFPGRFSGRQFSNSRSEMNVSTLELGDSALYLCASSLVASAPGYTFGSGTRLTVV.

The chain recombines TRBV5-1 with TRBJ2-3; the D gene is possibly TRBD1 (5 bases). V lost 0 bases, J lost 0 bases, and 11 bases lay in between. The CDR3 has 16 residues. The germline gives CDR1 SGHRS, CDR2 YFSETQ. CDR3 protein: CASSLARTTSTDTQYF. The DNA of the CDR3 is TGCGCCAGCAGCTTGGCGCGGACAACTAGCACAGATACGCAGTATTTT.

The chain carries TRBV6-1 and TRBJ1-5, with 8 nucleotides matching TRBD1. CDR1 MNHNS and CDR2 SASEGT come from the germline V gene. J lost 0 bases, V lost 7 bases, and 5 bases had no gene match. The CDR3 has 15 amino acids. CDR3 residues: CASIWTGYSNQPQHF. DNA for the CDR3: TGTGCCAGCATCTGGACAGGGTATAGCAATCAGCCCCAGCATTTT.

This clonotype was seen at least ten times. The rearrangement links TRBV5-1 to TRBJ1-3, with D hard to call. Germline V gene sequence: CDR1 SGHRS, CDR2 YFSETQ. The V and J ends lost 1 base and 0 bases respectively, with 2 bases between them. There are 13 residues in the CDR3. The CDR3 DNA reads TGCGCCAGCAGCTTGATCTCTGGAAACACCATATATTTT. Its translation is CASSLISGNTIYF.

This clonotype was detected ten times or more. This chain links TRBV3-1 with TRBJ1-5, with a tentative D call TRBD1 (5 bases). Trimming pared 1 base from V and 5 bases from J, leaving 9 bases between. CDR3 length: 14 residues. The germline gives CDR1 LGHDT, CDR2 YNNKEL (reference sequence). The CDR3 spells CASSQVWGDQPQHF. The CDR3 DNA reads as TGTGCCAGCAGCCAAGTCTGGGGGGATCAGCCCCAGCATTTT.

This clonotype is medium-sized (0.01 to 0.1%) within its sample. V and J are TRBV12-3 or TRBV12-4 and TRBJ1-1, with 9 nucleotides matching TRBD1. The V segment lost 5 bases and the J segment 0 bases; nucleotides outside the gene matches: 7. The CDR3 is 16 residues long. CDR3 sequence reads: CASSPRTGAMNTEAFF. DNA of the CDR3: TGTGCCAGCAGTCCAAGGACAGGGGCCATGAACACTGAAGCTTTCTTT.

By proportion, this clonotype is medium-sized. The chain links TRBV2 to TRBJ1-2; perhaps TRBD1 as D (6 bases). Per germline, CDR1 SNHLY and CDR2 FYNNEI. Trimming cost V 0 bases and J 7 bases, with 9 bases left between them. The CDR3 spans 13 residues. The CDR3 loop is CASSEARGGGYTF. CDR3 DNA sequence: TGTGCCAGCAGTGAAGCGCGAGGGGGTGGCTACACCTTC.

The count of this clonotype is one. The genes are TRBV18 and TRBJ1-5; no clear D gene. Germline V CDR1 and CDR2: KGHSH, LQKENI. Deletions cut 0 bases from V and 2 bases from J, with 11 bases between. This CDR3 is built from 16 residues. The CDR3 here is CASSPPGSHGNQPQHF. The CDR3 nucleotides read TGTGCCAGCTCACCACCGGGGTCGCATGGCAATCAGCCCCAGCATTTT.

The chain has TRBV20-1 and TRBJ1-1; D remains ambiguous. Germline V gives CDR1 DFQATT, CDR2 SNEGSKA (reference sequence). This CDR3 has 14 residues. V was shortened by 5 bases and J by 0 bases, with 13 bases between the two germline ends. CDR3 region: CSARPGSLNTEAFF. The CDR3 coding sequence is TGCAGTGCTCGTCCGGGCAGCCTGAACACTGAAGCTTTCTTT.

This clonotype was seen at least ten times. The genes are TRBV6-1 and TRBJ1-2; no firm D call. The CDR3 totals 11 residues. The germline V and J ends were trimmed by 5 bases and 8 bases, with 9 bases remaining between them. Germline values: CDR1 MNHNS, CDR2 SASEGT. This CDR3 is CASSQSVGYTF. CDR3 in DNA: TGTGCCAGCAGTCAGAGTGTCGGCTACACCTTC.

The V gene is TRBV6-5, the J gene TRBJ2-3, with D unclear. V shed 6 bases and J shed 0 bases, with 4 bases lying between them. Germline V gene sequence: CDR1 MNHEY, CDR2 SVGAGI. The CDR3 totals 12 residues. Here the CDR3 DNA reads TGTGCCAGCAGCCGAAGCACAGATACGCAGTATTTT. Its translation is CASSRSTDTQYF.

The gene calls are TRBV28 and TRBJ2-1; 12 bases align to TRBD2. The trim removed 3 bases at V and 4 bases at J, leaving 7 bases unmatched. CDR3 length equals 17 residues. Germline-derived CDR1 and CDR2 are MDHEN and SYDVKM. CDR3 sequence (DNA): TGTGCCAGCAGTTTGGCCCTAGCGGGAGGGTGGTACAATGAGCAGTTCTTC. This sequence encodes CASSLALAGGWYNEQFF.

The sample holds a few counts of this clonotype. This sequence joins TRBV4-2 and TRBJ2-7; TRBD1 matches at 8 bases. The germline CDR1 and CDR2 sequences are LGHNA and YNFKEQ. V gave up 0 bases and J gave up 6 bases; unmatched junction bases: 10. This CDR3 is 16 amino acids long. CDR3: CASSQDWETGAREQYF. As DNA, the CDR3 is TGTGCCAGCAGCCAAGATTGGGAGACAGGGGCCCGCGAGCAGTACTTC.